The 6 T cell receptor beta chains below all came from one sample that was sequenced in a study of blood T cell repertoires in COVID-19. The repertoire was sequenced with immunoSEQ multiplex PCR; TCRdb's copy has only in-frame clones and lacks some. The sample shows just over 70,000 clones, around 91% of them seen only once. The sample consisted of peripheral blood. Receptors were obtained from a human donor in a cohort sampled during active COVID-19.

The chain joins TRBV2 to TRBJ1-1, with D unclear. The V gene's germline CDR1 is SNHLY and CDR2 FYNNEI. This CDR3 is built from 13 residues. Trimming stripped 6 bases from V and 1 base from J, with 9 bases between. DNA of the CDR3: TGTGCCAGCAGGCTAGAAGGGAACACTGAAGCTTTCTTT. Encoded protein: CASRLEGNTEAFF.

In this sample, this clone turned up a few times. CDR3: CASSEAATGSSYEQYF. CDR3 DNA: TGTGCCAGCAGTGAAGCGGCGACAGGGAGCTCCTACGAGCAGTACTTC. This chain uses TRBV6-1 with TRBJ2-7; TRBD1 matches 7 bases. Looked up from germline, CDR1 is MNHNS and CDR2 is SASEGT. Germline trimming cut 0 bases from V and 0 bases from J; bases unmatched to any gene: 5. The CDR3 spans 16 residues.

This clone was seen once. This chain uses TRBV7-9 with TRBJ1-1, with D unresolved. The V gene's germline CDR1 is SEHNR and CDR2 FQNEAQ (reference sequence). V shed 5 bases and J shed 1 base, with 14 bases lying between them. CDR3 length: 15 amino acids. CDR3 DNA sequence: TGTGCCAGCAGCGTCCCTTTCGGAGGGAACACTGAAGCTTTCTTT. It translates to CASSVPFGGNTEAFF.

The CDR3 region has the DNA TGTGCCAGCAGTGAATTTCCAGGGGGCAGGACTGAAGCTTTCTTT. It translates to CASSEFPGGRTEAFF. This chain links TRBV6-1 with TRBJ1-1; 8 positions agree with TRBD1. The V segment lost 2 bases and the J segment 5 bases; nucleotides outside the gene matches: 7. Germline V CDR1 and CDR2: MNHNS, SASEGT. This CDR3 region has 15 residues.

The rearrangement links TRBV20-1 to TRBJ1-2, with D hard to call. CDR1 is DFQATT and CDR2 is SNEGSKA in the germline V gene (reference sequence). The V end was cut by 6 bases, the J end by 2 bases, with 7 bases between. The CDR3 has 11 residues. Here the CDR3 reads CSAVENYGYTF. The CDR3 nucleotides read TGCAGTGCCGTGGAGAACTATGGCTACACCTTC.

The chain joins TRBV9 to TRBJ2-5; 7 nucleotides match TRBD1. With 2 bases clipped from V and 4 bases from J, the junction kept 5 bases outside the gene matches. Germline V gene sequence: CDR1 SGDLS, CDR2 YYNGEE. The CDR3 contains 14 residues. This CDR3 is CASSVNTGAETQYF. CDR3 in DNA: TGTGCCAGCAGCGTGAATACAGGGGCAGAGACCCAGTACTTC.